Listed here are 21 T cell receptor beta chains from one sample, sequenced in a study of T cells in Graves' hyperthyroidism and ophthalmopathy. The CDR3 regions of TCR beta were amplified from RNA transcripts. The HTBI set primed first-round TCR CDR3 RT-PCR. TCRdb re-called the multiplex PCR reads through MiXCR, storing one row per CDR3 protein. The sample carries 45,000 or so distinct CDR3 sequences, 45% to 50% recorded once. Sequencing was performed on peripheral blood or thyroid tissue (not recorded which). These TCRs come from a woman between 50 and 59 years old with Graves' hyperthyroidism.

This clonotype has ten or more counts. The CDR3 here is CASSLLGGRGGETQYF. CDR3 sequence (DNA): TGTGCCAGCAGTTTATTAGGCGGGAGGGGAGGAGAGACCCAGTACTTC. The V and J genes are TRBV27 and TRBJ2-5, with 9 nucleotides matching TRBD2. The CDR3 covers 16 residues. Germline CDR1 is MNHEY and CDR2 is SMNVEV (reference sequence). The V gene end was trimmed by 1 base and the J gene end by 4 bases; junction bases not matched to a gene: 7.

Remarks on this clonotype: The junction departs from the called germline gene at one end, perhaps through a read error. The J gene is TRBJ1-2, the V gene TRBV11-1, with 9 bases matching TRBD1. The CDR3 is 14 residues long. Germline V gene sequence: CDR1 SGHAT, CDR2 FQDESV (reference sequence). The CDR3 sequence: CASSSGTGRYGYAF. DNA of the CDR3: TGTGCCAGCAGCTCAGGGACAGGGCGGTATGGCTACGCCTTC.

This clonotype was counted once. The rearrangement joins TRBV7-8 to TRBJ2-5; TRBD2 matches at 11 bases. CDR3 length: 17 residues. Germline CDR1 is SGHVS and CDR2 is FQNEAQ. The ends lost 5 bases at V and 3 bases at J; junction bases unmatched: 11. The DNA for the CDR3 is TGTGCCAGCAGCAGAGGGATAGCGGGAGGGCCGGAAGAGACCCAGTACTTC. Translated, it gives CASSRGIAGGPEETQYF.

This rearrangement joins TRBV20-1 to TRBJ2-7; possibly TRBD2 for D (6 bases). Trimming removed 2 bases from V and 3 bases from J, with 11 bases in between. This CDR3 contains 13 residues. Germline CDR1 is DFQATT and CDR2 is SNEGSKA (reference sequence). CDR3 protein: CSARSGPNYEQYF. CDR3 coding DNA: TGCAGTGCTAGAAGCGGGCCGAACTACGAGCAGTACTTC.

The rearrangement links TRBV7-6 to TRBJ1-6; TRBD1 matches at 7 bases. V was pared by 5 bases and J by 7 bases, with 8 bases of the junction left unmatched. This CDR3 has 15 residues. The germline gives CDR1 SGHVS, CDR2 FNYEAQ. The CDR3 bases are TGTGCCAGCAGCCCTAACAGGGGTCCAAATTCACCCCTCCACTTT. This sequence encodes CASSPNRGPNSPLHF.

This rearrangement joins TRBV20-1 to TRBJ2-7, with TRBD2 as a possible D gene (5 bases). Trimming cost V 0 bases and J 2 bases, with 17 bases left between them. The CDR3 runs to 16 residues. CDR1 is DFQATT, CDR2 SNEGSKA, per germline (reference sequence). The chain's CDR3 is CSARDRVLALAYEQYF. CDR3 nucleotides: TGCAGTGCTAGAGATCGGGTCCTAGCCCTGGCCTACGAGCAGTACTTC.

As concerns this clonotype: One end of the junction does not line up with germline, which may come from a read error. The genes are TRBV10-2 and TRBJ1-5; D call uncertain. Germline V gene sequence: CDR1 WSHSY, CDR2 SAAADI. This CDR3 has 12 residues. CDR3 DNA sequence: TGCGCCGGCAGTGTCTCCGAACAGCCCCAGCATTTT. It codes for CAGSVSEQPQHF.

CDR3 in DNA: TGTGCCACCAGCAGAACCGGGACCGCTGCCTTGAACACTGAAGCTTTCTTT. Amino acid sequence: CATSRTGTAALNTEAFF. This chain uses TRBV15 with TRBJ1-1; D may be TRBD1 (5 bases). Germline CDR1 reads LNHNV; CDR2 reads YYDKDF (reference sequence). V was trimmed by 2 bases and J by 0 bases, leaving 16 bases between them. This CDR3 region has 17 residues.

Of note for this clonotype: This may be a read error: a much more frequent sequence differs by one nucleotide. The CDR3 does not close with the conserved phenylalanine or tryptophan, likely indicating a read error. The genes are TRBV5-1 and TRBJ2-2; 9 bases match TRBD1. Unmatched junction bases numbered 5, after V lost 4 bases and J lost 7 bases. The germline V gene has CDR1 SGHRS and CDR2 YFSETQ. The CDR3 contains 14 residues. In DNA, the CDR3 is TGCGCCAGCAGCCTGGGACAGGGAAGCGGGGAGCTGTTTCTT. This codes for CASSLGQGSGELFL.

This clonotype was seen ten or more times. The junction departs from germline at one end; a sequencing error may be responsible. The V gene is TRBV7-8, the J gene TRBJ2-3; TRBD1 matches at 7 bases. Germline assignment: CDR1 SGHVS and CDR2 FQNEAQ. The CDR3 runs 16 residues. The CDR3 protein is CASSLTQGTSTGTQYF. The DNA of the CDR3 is TGTGCCAGCAGCTTAACACAGGGGACGAGCACAGGTACGCAGTATTTT.

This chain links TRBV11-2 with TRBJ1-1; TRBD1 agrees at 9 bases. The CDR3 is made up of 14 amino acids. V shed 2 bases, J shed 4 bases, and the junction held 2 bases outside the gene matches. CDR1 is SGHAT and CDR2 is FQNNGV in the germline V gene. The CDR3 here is CASSLWGQGTEAFF. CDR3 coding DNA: TGTGCCAGCAGCTTATGGGGACAGGGCACTGAAGCTTTCTTT.

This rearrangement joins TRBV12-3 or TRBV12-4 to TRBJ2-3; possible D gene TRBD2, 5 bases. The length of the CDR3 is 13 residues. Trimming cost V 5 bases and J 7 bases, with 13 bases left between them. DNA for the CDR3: TGTGCCAGCAGTCTCCTTAAGACTAATACGCAGTATTTT. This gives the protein CASSLLKTNTQYF.

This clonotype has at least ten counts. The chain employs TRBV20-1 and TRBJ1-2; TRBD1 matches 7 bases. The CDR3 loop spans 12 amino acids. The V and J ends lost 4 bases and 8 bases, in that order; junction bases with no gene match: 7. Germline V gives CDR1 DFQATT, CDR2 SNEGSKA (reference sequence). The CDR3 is CSAKQGPQGYTF. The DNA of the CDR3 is TGCAGTGCTAAACAGGGGCCCCAGGGCTACACCTTC.

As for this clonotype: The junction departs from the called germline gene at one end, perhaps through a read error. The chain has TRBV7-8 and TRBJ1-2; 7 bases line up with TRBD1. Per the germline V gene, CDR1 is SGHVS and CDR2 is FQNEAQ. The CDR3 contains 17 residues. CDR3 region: CASSLNGRGGAWYGYTF. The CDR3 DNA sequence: TGTGCCAGTAGCTTAAACGGGAGAGGGGGCGCTTGGTATGGCTACACCTTC. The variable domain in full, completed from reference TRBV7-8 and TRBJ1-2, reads GAGVSQSPRYKVAKRGQDVALRCDPISGHVSLFWYQQALGQGPEFLTYFQNEAQLDKSGLPSDRFFAERPEGSVSTLKIQRTQQEDSAVYLCASSLNGRGGAWYGYTFGSGTRLTVV.

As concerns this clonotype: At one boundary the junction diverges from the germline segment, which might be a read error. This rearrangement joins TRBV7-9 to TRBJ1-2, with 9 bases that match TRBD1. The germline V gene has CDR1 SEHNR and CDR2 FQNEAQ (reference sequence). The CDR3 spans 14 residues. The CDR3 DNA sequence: TGTGCCAGCAGCTTAGCGGGACAGGGATATGGTTACACCTTC. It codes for CASSLAGQGYGYTF.

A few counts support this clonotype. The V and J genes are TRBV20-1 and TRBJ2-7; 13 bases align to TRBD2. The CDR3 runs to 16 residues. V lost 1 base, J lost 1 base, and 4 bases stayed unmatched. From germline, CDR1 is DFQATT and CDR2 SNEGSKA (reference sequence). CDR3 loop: CSARAMTSGRSYEQYF. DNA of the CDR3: TGCAGTGCTAGAGCCATGACTAGCGGGAGGTCCTACGAGCAGTACTTC.

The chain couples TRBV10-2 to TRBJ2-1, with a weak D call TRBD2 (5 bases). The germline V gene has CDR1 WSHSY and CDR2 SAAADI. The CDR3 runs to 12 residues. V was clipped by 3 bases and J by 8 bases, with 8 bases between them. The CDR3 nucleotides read TGCGCCAGCAGTGACGAGGGCTATGAGCAGTTCTTC. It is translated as CASSDEGYEQFF.

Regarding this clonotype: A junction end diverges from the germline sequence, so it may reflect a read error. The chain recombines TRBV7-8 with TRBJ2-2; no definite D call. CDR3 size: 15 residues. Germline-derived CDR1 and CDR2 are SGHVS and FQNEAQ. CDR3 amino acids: CANSLVAGNTGELFF. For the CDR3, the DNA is TGTGCCAACAGCTTAGTGGCAGGGAACACCGGGGAGCTGTTTTTT.

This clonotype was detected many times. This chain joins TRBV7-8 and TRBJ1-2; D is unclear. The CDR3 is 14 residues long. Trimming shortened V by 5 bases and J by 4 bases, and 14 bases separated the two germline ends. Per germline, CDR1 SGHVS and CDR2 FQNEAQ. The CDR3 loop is CASSLGPSGYGYTF. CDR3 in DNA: TGTGCCAGCAGCCTAGGACCGAGCGGCTATGGCTACACCTTC.

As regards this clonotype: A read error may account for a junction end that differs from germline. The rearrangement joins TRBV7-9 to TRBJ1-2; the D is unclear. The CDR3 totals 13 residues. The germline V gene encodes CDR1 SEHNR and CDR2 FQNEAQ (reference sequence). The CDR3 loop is CVSGGPLNYDYTF. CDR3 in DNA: TGTGTCAGCGGCGGACCCCTGAACTATGACTACACCTTC.

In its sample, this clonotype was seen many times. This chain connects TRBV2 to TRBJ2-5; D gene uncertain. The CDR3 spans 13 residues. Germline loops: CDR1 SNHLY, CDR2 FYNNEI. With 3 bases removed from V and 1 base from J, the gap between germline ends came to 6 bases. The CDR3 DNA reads TGTGCCAGCAGTGAGTACAGCCAAGAGACCCAGTACTTC. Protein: CASSEYSQETQYF.